Each of the 2 T cell receptor beta chains below was sequenced from the same sample in a study of blood T cell repertoires in COVID-19. Profiling relied on immunoSEQ multiplex PCR, and the TCRdb table lists in-frame clones only, not all of them. The sample yields around 130,000 clones, approximately 88% seen once. The sequencing input was peripheral blood. The receptors shown here come from a man aged 55 to 70 with acute or convalescent COVID-19.

The V call is TRBV11-2, the J call TRBJ2-1; 8 positions match TRBD2. Germline V gene lookup returns CDR1 SGHAT and CDR2 FQNNGV. After removal of 2 bases from V and 7 bases from J, the junction contained 10 bases not matched to a gene. The CDR3 has 16 amino acids. The chain's CDR3 is CASSLSGSRLENEQFF. CDR3 in DNA: TGTGCCAGCAGCTTAAGCGGGAGCCGCTTAGAGAATGAGCAGTTCTTC.

The gene calls are TRBV14 and TRBJ2-3; 9 positions agree with TRBD2. Trimming cost V 0 bases and J 9 bases; bases outside gene matches: 10. This CDR3 contains 16 residues. From germline, CDR1 is SGHDN and CDR2 FVKESK. This CDR3 is CASSQDPSGGRETQYF. In DNA form, the CDR3 reads TGTGCCAGCAGCCAAGATCCCAGCGGGGGGAGAGAAACGCAGTATTTT.